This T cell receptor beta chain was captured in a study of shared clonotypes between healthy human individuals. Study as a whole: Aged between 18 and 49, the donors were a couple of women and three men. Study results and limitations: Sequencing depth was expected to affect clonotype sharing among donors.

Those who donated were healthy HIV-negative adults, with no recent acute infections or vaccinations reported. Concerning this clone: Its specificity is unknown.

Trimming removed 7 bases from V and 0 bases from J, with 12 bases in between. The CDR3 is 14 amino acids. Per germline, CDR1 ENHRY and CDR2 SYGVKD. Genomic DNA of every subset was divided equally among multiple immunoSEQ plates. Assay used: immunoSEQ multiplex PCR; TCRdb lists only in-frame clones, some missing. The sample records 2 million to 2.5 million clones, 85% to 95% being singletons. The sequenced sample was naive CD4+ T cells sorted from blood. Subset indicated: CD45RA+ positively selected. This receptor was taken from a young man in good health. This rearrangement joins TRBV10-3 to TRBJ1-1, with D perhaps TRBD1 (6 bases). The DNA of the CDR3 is TGTGCCATCACTCCGGACAGCATGAACACTGAAGCTTTCTTT. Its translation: CAITPDSMNTEAFF.